Listed here are 14 T cell receptor beta chains from one sample, sequenced in a study of molecular identifiers for immune sequencing clone quantification. TCRdb redid the calling of the PCR reads with MiXCR, one entry per CDR3 protein. Of about half a million distinct CDR3 sequences in the sample, roughly 26% were seen once. Sequenced: naive CD8+ T cells from blood, with Jurkat cell RNA spiked in. Specified subset: FACS-sorted CD8+CD4-CCR7+CD45RA+ naive T cells. The source of these receptors is a human donor in good health. Some libraries in this study had Jurkat cell RNA spiked in.

This clonotype turned up a few times. The CDR3 protein is CASSQDMSTANTGELFF. DNA for the CDR3: TGCGCCAGCAGCCAAGATATGTCGACTGCGAACACCGGGGAGCTGTTTTTT. The chain recombines TRBV4-3 with TRBJ2-2, with unresolved D. Germline CDR1 reads LGHNA; CDR2 reads YSLEER. The CDR3 consists of 17 residues. The V gene lost 0 bases and the J gene lost 0 bases, with 11 bases spanning the gap.

This clonotype was detected ten times or more. The V and J genes are TRBV7-2 and TRBJ2-3; 8 bases are shared with TRBD2. The germline CDR1 and CDR2 sequences are SGHTA and FQGNSA. The CDR3 contains 17 residues. V trimming: 1 base; J trimming: 5 bases; junction bases outside the gene matches: 11. CDR3 DNA: TGTGCCAGCAGCTTAGATCGGAGGCGGGGGGCATTAGATACGCAGTATTTT. Encoded protein: CASSLDRRRGALDTQYF.

This clonotype was counted at least ten times. The chain is built from TRBV6-5 and TRBJ2-5; 7 nucleotides agree with TRBD1. Germline-derived CDR1 and CDR2 are MNHEY and SVGAGI. V gave up 2 bases and J gave up 1 base; unmatched junction bases: 4. The CDR3 sequence is 15 residues long. CDR3 nucleotide sequence: TGTGCCAGCAGTTACATGGGGACAGCCCAAGAGACCCAGTACTTC. It translates to CASSYMGTAQETQYF.

The V and J genes are TRBV12-3 or TRBV12-4 and TRBJ2-2; TRBD2 agrees at 7 bases. Unmatched junction bases numbered 7, after V lost 2 bases and J lost 4 bases. The CDR3 length is 16 residues. CDR3 nucleotides: TGTGCCAGCAGTTTATCCCCGGGGGAGGGCACCGGGGAGCTGTTTTTT. Translating it yields CASSLSPGEGTGELFF.

In regard to this clonotype: A much larger clone lies one base from this, so it may be a read error. The chain recombines TRBV29-1 with TRBJ1-4; weak D call: TRBD1 (5 bases). CDR3 size: 15 residues. Germline lookup yields CDR1 SQVTM and CDR2 ANQGSEA. Written as DNA, the CDR3 is TGCAGCGTTAGGGGCCACCCTACCGCTAATGAAAAACCGTTTTTT. Translation gives CSVRGHPTANEKPFF.

This sequence joins TRBV4-3 and TRBJ2-1; 9 bases fit TRBD1. The CDR3 length is 15 residues. The germline gives CDR1 LGHNA, CDR2 YSLEER. Trimming at V came to 4 bases and at J to 5 bases, leaving 6 bases not matched to a gene. CDR3 loop: CASSLAGTGHNEQFF. CDR3 coding DNA: TGCGCCAGCAGCCTGGCCGGGACAGGGCACAATGAGCAGTTCTTC.

This clonotype was counted only a few times. This may arise from a read error, as a much more abundant clone is one base away. Here the CDR3 DNA reads TGTGCCGGCAGTTACGGGACAAATATTTTTAGCAATCAGCCCCAGCATTTT. Its protein is CAGSYGTNIFSNQPQHF. The chain uses TRBV5-6 and TRBJ1-5, with D maybe TRBD1 (6 bases). This CDR3 contains 17 residues. The germline CDR1 and CDR2 sequences are SGHDT and YYEEEE.

This clonotype was detected ten times or more. The chain links TRBV12-3 or TRBV12-4 to TRBJ2-1; TRBD1 matches 10 bases. V was pared by 7 bases and J by 8 bases, with 11 bases of the junction left unmatched. CDR3 length: 15 residues. The CDR3 spells CASIAGTGDFDEQFF. The CDR3 coding sequence is TGTGCCAGCATCGCCGGGACAGGGGATTTCGATGAGCAGTTCTTC.

This clonotype was counted a few times. The chain couples TRBV12-3 or TRBV12-4 to TRBJ1-2; D not resolved. Between the trimmed V and J ends, which lost 2 bases and 3 bases, there was a span of 10 bases. CDR3 length: 14 residues. DNA for the CDR3: TGTGCCAGCAGTTTATCTAACATATACTATGGCTACACCTTC. It codes for CASSLSNIYYGYTF.

This clonotype showed up many times. The J gene is TRBJ1-1, the V gene TRBV4-1; D not certain. This CDR3 has 14 amino acids. V lost 2 bases, J lost 1 base, and 8 bases lay in between. Germline V gene lookup returns CDR1 MGHRA and CDR2 YSYEKL. In DNA form, the CDR3 reads TGCGCCAGCAGCCAAACCTTCACGAACACTGAAGCTTTCTTT. It translates to CASSQTFTNTEAFF.

The genes are TRBV14 and TRBJ2-2; D gene ambiguous. V lost 3 bases, J lost 4 bases, and 6 bases lay in between. Germline V gene sequence: CDR1 SGHDN, CDR2 FVKESK. This CDR3 spans 13 amino acids. The DNA for the CDR3 is TGTGCCAGCAGCCACCTAGGCACCGGGGAGCTGTTTTTT. Translated, it gives CASSHLGTGELFF.

On this clonotype: A read error may be the cause here, since a much bigger clone is one base away. V is TRBV28 and J is TRBJ2-3; 9 nucleotides match TRBD2. Germline V lookup: CDR1 MDHEN, CDR2 SYDVKM. The CDR3 is 17 residues long. V lost 4 bases to trimming and J lost 3 bases; unmatched junction nucleotides: 11. CDR3 loop: CASSYAGSGSGTDTQYF. The DNA of the CDR3 is TGTGCCAGCAGTTATGCGGGTAGCGGGAGTGGTACAGATACGCAGTATTTT.

V usage is TRBV7-2 and J usage is TRBJ2-1; the match to TRBD1 covers 7 bases. V dropped 4 bases and J dropped 6; count of bases not matched to a gene: 12. CDR3 length equals 16 residues. Germline CDR1 is SGHTA and CDR2 is FQGNSA. CDR3 bases: TGTGCCAGCAGCTCTGGGACAGCAGTCTTCTCCAATGAGCAGTTCTTC. This encodes CASSSGTAVFSNEQFF.

This clonotype was observed at least ten times. The CDR3 sequence: CASSQAAGIEQFF. The CDR3 nucleotides read TGCGCCAGCAGCCAAGCAGCCGGGATTGAGCAGTTCTTC. The rearrangement uses TRBV4-3 and TRBJ2-1; D is perhaps TRBD2 (5 bases). Germline CDR1 is LGHNA and CDR2 is YSLEER. Trimming shortened V by 1 base and J by 9 bases, and 10 bases separated the two germline ends. CDR3 size: 13 residues.